Listed below are T cell receptor beta chains from one sample, sequenced in a study of cytomegalovirus exposure and HLA in healthy donors. Data came from immunoSEQ multiplex PCR; TCRdb stores just in-frame clones and leaves some out. The sample yields roughly 49,000 clones, about four fifths seen once. Sequenced: PBMCs. The receptors derive from a boy aged 5-17 years in good health and CMV-seropositive. The CDR3 runs from the conserved cysteine through the conserved F or W. Each record gives: CDR3 protein, D gene, J gene, CDR3 length, V gene. D genes are given only for firm matches.

CDR3: CASSFLGNAGEQYF; D: -; J: TRBJ2-7; length: 14; V: TRBV28
CDR3: CASSFLGQGEKLFF; D: -; J: TRBJ1-4; length: 14; V: TRBV7-2
CDR3: CASSEFQPILSSYEQYF; D: -; J: TRBJ2-7; length: 17; V: TRBV6-1
CDR3: CASSTSGQQETQYF; D: TRBD1; J: TRBJ2-5; length: 14; V: TRBV18
CDR3: CASSVNPGRTGNTIYF; D: -; J: TRBJ1-3; length: 16; V: TRBV9
CDR3: CASPRLSETFF; D: -; J: TRBJ1-1; length: 11; V: TRBV6-5
CDR3: CASSRTGTGAYEQYF; D: TRBD1; J: TRBJ2-7; length: 15; V: TRBV19
CDR3: CSVATGGYTF; D: TRBD1; J: TRBJ1-2; length: 10; V: TRBV29-1
CDR3: CASSGRPSGGTYNEQFF; D: TRBD2; J: TRBJ2-1; length: 17; V: TRBV9
CDR3: CASSSTGKSSYEQYF; D: -; J: TRBJ2-7; length: 15; V: TRBV5-1
CDR3: CASSTQGRAISPLHF; D: -; J: TRBJ1-6; length: 15; V: TRBV6-1
CDR3: CASSSSGYEQYF; D: TRBD2; J: TRBJ2-7; length: 12; V: TRBV11-2
CDR3: CASWRGQLETQYF; D: -; J: TRBJ2-5; length: 13; V: TRBV5-6
CDR3: CASSLRGGLYEQYF; D: -; J: TRBJ2-7; length: 14; V: TRBV5-1
CDR3: CASSQPRDRNARETQYF; D: TRBD1; J: TRBJ2-5; length: 17; V: TRBV4-1
CDR3: CASSKETGESNEQFF; D: TRBD1; J: TRBJ2-1; length: 15; V: TRBV18
CDR3: CASSYDREAELFF; D: TRBD1; J: TRBJ2-2; length: 13; V: TRBV6-5
CDR3: CASREGSSYNSPLHF; D: -; J: TRBJ1-6; length: 15; V: TRBV6-4
CDR3: CASSLGLAGTETQYF; D: TRBD2; J: TRBJ2-5; length: 15; V: TRBV5-8
CDR3: CASSSLGTTYNEQFF; D: -; J: TRBJ2-1; length: 15; V: TRBV7-9
CDR3: CASSRQGASPLHF; D: TRBD1; J: TRBJ1-6; length: 13; V: TRBV11-2
CDR3: CASSLMAQPQHF; D: -; J: TRBJ1-5; length: 12; V: TRBV7-9
CDR3: CASSGRAGGNTEAFF; D: TRBD1; J: TRBJ1-1; length: 15; V: TRBV2
CDR3: CASSADSSNYGYTF; D: -; J: TRBJ1-2; length: 14; V: TRBV9
CDR3: CASSVQGGWTYEQYF; D: -; J: TRBJ2-7; length: 15; V: TRBV19
CDR3: CASSQETGTYEQYF; D: -; J: TRBJ2-7; length: 14; V: TRBV14
CDR3: CASSQDSRTGELFF; D: -; J: TRBJ2-2; length: 14; V: TRBV4-2
CDR3: CASSRVPVRTSGGDEQYF; D: TRBD2; J: TRBJ2-7; length: 18; V: TRBV5-1
CDR3: CASSPAGSYEQYF; D: -; J: TRBJ2-7; length: 13; V: TRBV19
CDR3: CASSRTGGTGELFF; D: TRBD2; J: TRBJ2-2; length: 14; V: TRBV7-3
CDR3: CASSHAGGWQETQYF; D: -; J: TRBJ2-5; length: 15; V: TRBV7-2
CDR3: CASSVERRTDTQYF; D: -; J: TRBJ2-3; length: 14; V: TRBV9
CDR3: CASSLTTGRTGEQFF; D: -; J: TRBJ2-1; length: 15; V: TRBV7-9
CDR3: CASSQGAHEQYF; D: -; J: TRBJ2-7; length: 12; V: TRBV4-1
CDR3: CASRNRDNEQFF; D: -; J: TRBJ2-1; length: 12; V: TRBV2
CDR3: CASSSELSGQYNYGYTF; D: TRBD1; J: TRBJ1-2; length: 17; V: TRBV7-8
CDR3: CASSSPTGPTYEQYF; D: TRBD1; J: TRBJ2-7; length: 15; V: TRBV7-2
CDR3: CASSLNGGYGHNEQFF; D: -; J: TRBJ2-1; length: 16; V: TRBV7-3
CDR3: CASSHGLAGGEQYF; D: TRBD2; J: TRBJ2-7; length: 14; V: TRBV7-9
CDR3: CASSQAPLRGSSYNSPLHF; D: -; J: TRBJ1-6; length: 19; V: TRBV4-1
CDR3: CASSALGLAGYNEQFF; D: TRBD2; J: TRBJ2-1; length: 16; V: TRBV11-3
CDR3: CASTGEGVIGGYTF; D: -; J: TRBJ1-2; length: 14; V: TRBV7-9
CDR3: CASSIDWGRQETQYF; D: -; J: TRBJ2-5; length: 15; V: TRBV19
CDR3: CASRGRTGMSYGYTF; D: TRBD1; J: TRBJ1-2; length: 15; V: TRBV25-1
CDR3: CASSPHRGTEQETQYF; D: TRBD1; J: TRBJ2-5; length: 16; V: TRBV7-9
CDR3: CASSWGGGQPQHF; D: -; J: TRBJ1-5; length: 13; V: TRBV6-5
CDR3: CASSETAGAPGKLFF; D: -; J: TRBJ2-2; length: 15; V: TRBV6-4
CDR3: CASSSTENTEAFF; D: -; J: TRBJ1-1; length: 13; V: TRBV7-8
CDR3: CASSLLRGTNTDTQYF; D: TRBD2; J: TRBJ2-3; length: 16; V: TRBV4-2
CDR3: CASSLVGGGYNEQFF; D: -; J: TRBJ2-1; length: 15; V: TRBV5-1
CDR3: CASSYSDRAYGYTF; D: TRBD1; J: TRBJ1-2; length: 14; V: TRBV6-6
CDR3: CASSSRGLQGDENTIYF; D: TRBD1; J: TRBJ1-3; length: 17; V: TRBV7-3